The 30 T cell receptor beta chains below were found in one sample sequenced in a study of T cell changes during pregnancy in multiple sclerosis. Here immunoSEQ multiplex PCR was the method, and the copy in TCRdb shows in-frame clones only, minus some. Of about 32,000 clones listed, approximately 89% are singletons. Specimen: CD8+ T cells from peripheral blood mononuclear cells, collected in the second trimester of pregnancy. The source is a female donor with multiple sclerosis, enrolled in a pregnancy study.

The V and J genes are TRBV13 and TRBJ2-5; D is possibly TRBD2 (7 bases). Trimming cost V 2 bases and J 3 bases, with 16 bases left between them. The CDR3 runs 16 residues. Germline-derived CDR1 and CDR2 are PRHDT and FYEKMQ (reference sequence). CDR3 in DNA: TGTGCCAGCAGCTTAAGGGGGGGGTTTCTGGAAGAGACCCAGTACTTC. It codes for CASSLRGGFLEETQYF.

J is TRBJ1-3 and V is TRBV5-5, with 11 nucleotides matching TRBD1. The CDR3 consists of 15 residues. Germline CDR1 is SGHKS and CDR2 is YYEKEE (reference sequence). V shed 4 bases, J shed 0 bases, and the junction held 0 bases outside the gene matches. The CDR3 region is CASSGQGASGNTIYF. The CDR3 DNA follows: TGTGCCAGCAGCGGACAGGGGGCCTCTGGAAACACCATATATTTT.

The V gene is TRBV4-1, the J gene TRBJ2-3, with 10 bases identical to TRBD1. This CDR3 contains 16 residues. Germline V lookup: CDR1 MGHRA, CDR2 YSYEKL. Germline trimming cut 3 bases from V and 8 bases from J; bases unmatched to any gene: 11. CDR3 sequence (DNA): TGCGCCAGCAGCCACAACTCCGGGACAGGGGACCTTACGCAGTATTTT. Translated: CASSHNSGTGDLTQYF.

This clone was recorded only once. The rearrangement uses TRBV5-8 and TRBJ1-4; no reliable D call. Germline loops: CDR1 SGHTS, CDR2 YDEGEE. This CDR3 spans 13 amino acids. V was pared by 7 bases and J by 0 bases, with 7 bases between. Written as DNA, the CDR3 is TGTGCCAGCGGCGACTCAACTAATGAAAAACTGTTTTTT. Amino acid sequence: CASGDSTNEKLFF.

The gene calls are TRBV28 and TRBJ1-5; no clear D gene. V dropped 3 bases and J dropped 5 bases, with 5 bases sitting between them. The CDR3 extends over 12 amino acids. Germline CDR1 reads MDHEN; CDR2 reads SYDVKM. CDR3 sequence (DNA): TGTGCCAGCAGTTTCCTCTATCAGCCCCAGCATTTT. Protein: CASSFLYQPQHF.

The genes are TRBV4-1 and TRBJ1-3, with D perhaps matching TRBD1 (5 bases). V was cut by 3 bases and J by 0 bases, with 12 bases left in between. This CDR3 spans 16 amino acids. CDR1 and CDR2 from the germline V gene are MGHRA and YSYEKL. The CDR3 coding sequence is TGCGCCAGCAGCCACCTCCGGGGGTCCTCTGGAAACACCATATATTTT. This encodes CASSHLRGSSGNTIYF.

The CDR3 sequence: CASSPRARTSGSENEQFF. The CDR3 nucleotides read TGTGCCAGCAGCCCGAGGGCGAGGACTAGCGGGAGTGAGAATGAGCAGTTCTTC. The chain recombines TRBV9 with TRBJ2-1, with TRBD2 identical over 13 bases. Germline-derived CDR1 and CDR2 are SGDLS and YYNGEE. J was trimmed by 7 bases and V by 4 bases; bases with no gene match: 14. The CDR3 extends over 18 amino acids.

J is TRBJ2-1 and V is TRBV19; 13 nucleotides align to TRBD2. The V and J ends lost 4 bases and 2 bases, in that order; junction bases with no gene match: 8. The CDR3 length is 18 residues. Germline loops: CDR1 LNHDA, CDR2 SQIVND (reference sequence). The CDR3 protein is CASSTFKGTSGTYNEQFF. The CDR3, as DNA: TGTGCCAGTAGTACATTCAAAGGGACTAGCGGGACCTACAATGAGCAGTTCTTC.

Concerning this clone itself: Other nucleotide sequences from this sample produce the same CDR3. The chain uses TRBV27 and TRBJ1-2; no definite D call. CDR1 and CDR2 (germline): MNHEY, SMNVEV (reference sequence). CDR3 size: 13 residues. The V gene lost 3 bases and the J gene lost 11 bases, with 16 bases spanning the gap. The CDR3 DNA sequence: TGTGCCAGCAGTTTTAATAGCGGAATTGGTTACACCTTC. It specifies CASSFNSGIGYTF.

This chain links TRBV27 with TRBJ1-5, with D unclear. Looked up from germline, CDR1 is MNHEY and CDR2 is SMNVEV (reference sequence). V was trimmed by 6 bases and J by 7 bases, leaving 13 bases between them. CDR3 size: 13 residues. In DNA, the CDR3 is TGTGCCAGCAGCCTAGGCGGTCCCCAGCCCCAGCATTTT. Translation: CASSLGGPQPQHF.

The chain carries TRBV6-1 and TRBJ2-2; TRBD2 aligns across 7 bases. The CDR3 is 14 amino acids. CDR1 is MNHNS, CDR2 SASEGT, per germline. V dropped 3 bases and J dropped 10; count of bases not matched to a gene: 8. CDR3 sequence reads: CASSELAGVAELFF. The CDR3 bases are TGTGCCAGCAGTGAGCTTGCGGGAGTAGCGGAGCTGTTTTTT.

The rearrangement links TRBV18 to TRBJ2-7; 8 bases agree with TRBD2. This CDR3 spans 15 amino acids. Germline CDR1 reads KGHSH; CDR2 reads LQKENI. V was clipped by 5 bases and J by 3 bases; unmatched bases: 9. In DNA form, the CDR3 reads TGTGCCAGCTCAGGTACAGCGGGAGCGGTCTACGAGCAGTACTTC. Its protein product is CASSGTAGAVYEQYF.

The J gene is TRBJ2-7, the V gene TRBV6-5; 7 bases fit TRBD1. J was trimmed by 6 bases and V by 7 bases; bases with no gene match: 6. CDR1 is MNHEY and CDR2 is SVGAGI in the germline V gene. The CDR3 loop spans 12 amino acids. The CDR3 loop is CASIDRASEQYF. CDR3 DNA: TGTGCCAGCATTGACAGGGCTAGCGAGCAGTACTTC.

This clone was observed a single time. The CDR3 nucleotides are TGTGCCAGCCGTGCTGGGGCCCTACACCCAGGCAATGAGCAGTTCTTC. Amino acids: CASRAGALHPGNEQFF. The chain has TRBV6-4 and TRBJ2-1; perhaps TRBD1 as D (5 bases). The CDR3 runs 16 residues. Looked up from germline, CDR1 is MRHNA and CDR2 is SNTAGT. The V gene lost 8 bases and the J gene lost 6 bases, with 23 bases spanning the gap.

This chain connects TRBV9 to TRBJ1-2; D is possibly TRBD1 (6 bases). The CDR3 is 13 amino acids. Germline V gene lookup returns CDR1 SGDLS and CDR2 YYNGEE. Trimming took off 4 bases at V and 8 bases at J, with 15 bases between the two ends. CDR3 protein: CASSLIQGRGYTF. The CDR3 DNA reads as TGTGCCAGCAGCCTGATACAGGGTCGCGGCTACACCTTC. Filled out from reference TRBV9 and TRBJ1-2, the complete variable domain reads DSGVTQTPKHLITATGQRVTLRCSPRSGDLSVYWYQQSLDQGLQFLIQYYNGEERAKGNILERFSAQQFPDLHSELNLSSLELGDSALYFCASSLIQGRGYTFGSGTRLTVV.

The CDR3: CASSVGPDPEQYF. The CDR3 nucleotides are TGTGCCAGCAGCGTAGGTCCAGATCCCGAGCAGTACTTC. V and J are TRBV9 and TRBJ2-7, with D uncertain. V was clipped by 0 bases and J by 6 bases, with 10 bases between them. Germline assignment: CDR1 SGDLS and CDR2 YYNGEE. There are 13 residues in the CDR3.

The chain employs TRBV11-2 and TRBJ2-1; 9 nucleotides align to TRBD1. Per germline, CDR1 SGHAT and CDR2 FQNNGV. With V trimmed by 1 base and J by 4 bases, 8 bases remained unmatched. This CDR3 is 17 amino acids long. CDR3 sequence reads: CASSLVGGTGRYNEQFF. The CDR3 DNA is TGTGCCAGCAGCTTAGTAGGCGGGACAGGGCGATACAATGAGCAGTTCTTC.

This chain links TRBV6-5 with TRBJ1-1, with D maybe TRBD1 (5 bases). Trimming stripped 6 bases from V and 5 bases from J, with 19 bases between. The CDR3 covers 15 residues. Germline loops: CDR1 MNHEY, CDR2 SVGAGI. The DNA of the CDR3 is TGTGCCAGCAGCCCCTCGGGGGTGATATCTACTGAAGCTTTCTTT. Amino acids: CASSPSGVISTEAFF.

The rearrangement joins TRBV9 to TRBJ1-1; 9 bases agree with TRBD1. Germline V lookup: CDR1 SGDLS, CDR2 YYNGEE. Trimming took 4 bases from V and 1 from J; bases not matched to a gene: 5. CDR3 length: 15 amino acids. The CDR3 reads CASSSPGQGNTEAFF. The DNA of the CDR3 is TGTGCCAGCAGCTCCCCGGGACAGGGGAACACTGAAGCTTTCTTT.

This clone was seen just once. V is TRBV11-2 and J is TRBJ2-1; D is perhaps TRBD2 (5 bases). This CDR3 is 16 amino acids long. Germline V CDR1 and CDR2: SGHAT, FQNNGV. Trimming shortened V by 2 bases and J by 4 bases, and 15 bases separated the two germline ends. The CDR3 is CASSLQPSGRYNEQFF. CDR3 sequence (DNA): TGTGCCAGCAGCTTACAGCCGAGCGGTCGGTACAATGAGCAGTTCTTC.

V usage is TRBV28 and J usage is TRBJ2-1; the D gene is possibly TRBD1 (6 bases). With 11 bases removed from V and 0 bases from J, the gap between germline ends came to 14 bases. CDR1 and CDR2 from the germline V gene are MDHEN and SYDVKM. The CDR3 runs to 14 residues. CDR3 protein: CAVGDTSSYNEQFF. CDR3 bases: TGTGCCGTAGGGGACACCAGCTCCTACAATGAGCAGTTCTTC.

The chain recombines TRBV2 with TRBJ2-1; TRBD2 might be the D (6 bases). The germline gives CDR1 SNHLY, CDR2 FYNNEI. This CDR3 has 14 amino acids. V was cut by 2 bases and J by 5 bases, with 10 bases left in between. In DNA, the CDR3 is TGTGCCAGCAGTGAACGGGGGTGGGACAATGAGCAGTTCTTC. As protein: CASSERGWDNEQFF.

This chain connects TRBV27 to TRBJ1-1, with 9 positions matching TRBD1. The junction had 14 bases not matched to a gene; V was cut back by 6 bases and J by 6 bases. The CDR3 runs to 16 residues. The V gene's germline CDR1 is MNHEY and CDR2 SMNVEV (reference sequence). CDR3: CASSSGTGFTAAEAFF. The CDR3 DNA reads TGTGCCAGCAGCTCCGGGACAGGGTTCACGGCCGCTGAAGCTTTCTTT.

The chain carries TRBV19 and TRBJ2-1; 9 nucleotides agree with TRBD2. This CDR3 has 14 residues. CDR1 LNHDA and CDR2 SQIVND come from the germline V gene (reference sequence). J lost 3 bases, V lost 5 bases, and 2 bases had no gene match. CDR3 bases: TGTGCCAGTAGTGAGACTAGCGGCTACAATGAGCAGTTCTTC. This codes for CASSETSGYNEQFF. Variable domain in full (rest from reference TRBV19 and TRBJ2-1): DGGITQSPKYLFRKEGQNVTLSCEQNLNHDAMYWYRQDPGQGLRLIYYSQIVNDFQKGDIAEGYSVSREKKESFPLTVTSAQKNPTAFYLCASSETSGYNEQFFGPGTRLTVL.

The rearrangement joins TRBV27 to TRBJ2-1; 8 bases map to TRBD2. From germline, CDR1 is MNHEY and CDR2 SMNVEV (reference sequence). The CDR3 length is 14 residues. Unmatched junction bases numbered 5, after V lost 6 bases and J lost 4 bases. The CDR3 nucleotides read TGTGCCAGCAGGGGTAGCGGGATGTACAATGAGCAGTTCTTC. It is translated as CASRGSGMYNEQFF.

The V and J genes are TRBV7-9 and TRBJ2-7; unclear D gene. There are 15 residues in the CDR3. The germline V and J ends were trimmed by 5 bases and 2 bases, with 16 bases remaining between them. From germline, CDR1 is SEHNR and CDR2 FQNEAQ (reference sequence). The CDR3 sequence: CASSPLGGPAYEQYF. CDR3 sequence (DNA): TGTGCCAGCAGCCCTTTGGGTGGGCCGGCCTACGAGCAGTACTTC.

J is TRBJ2-3 and V is TRBV27, with TRBD2 matching over 10 bases. V dropped 7 bases and J dropped 4; count of bases not matched to a gene: 11. This CDR3 has 16 residues. The V gene's germline CDR1 is MNHEY and CDR2 SMNVEV (reference sequence). In nucleotides, the CDR3 is TGTGCCAGCATAAAGGCGGGGACTAGCGCATCAGATACGCAGTATTTT. Translating gives CASIKAGTSASDTQYF.

The CDR3 nucleotides read TGTGCCAGCAGTTTAGGGCCCTCGGGGGTCTCCGGCTACACCTTC. Translating gives CASSLGPSGVSGYTF. The V gene is TRBV27, the J gene TRBJ1-2, with a possible D match to TRBD1 (5 bases). The CDR3 has 15 amino acids. Germline V gives CDR1 MNHEY, CDR2 SMNVEV (reference sequence). V lost 2 bases to trimming and J lost 8 bases, with 18 bases between them.

The V and J genes are TRBV7-9 and TRBJ2-3, with 11 bases fitting TRBD2. V trimming: 6 bases; J trimming: 4 bases; junction bases outside the gene matches: 6. This CDR3 spans 15 amino acids. Germline V lookup: CDR1 SEHNR, CDR2 FQNEAQ (reference sequence). The CDR3 sequence is CASSRIAGGPDTQYF. CDR3 in DNA: TGTGCCAGCAGTAGGATAGCGGGAGGGCCAGATACGCAGTATTTT.

This sequence joins TRBV19 and TRBJ1-3, with 9 bases that match TRBD1. The length of the CDR3 is 18 residues. V lost 4 bases and J lost 0; bases outside the gene matches: 10. In germline, CDR1 is LNHDA, CDR2 SQIVND (reference sequence). The CDR3 here is CASSNRKGQGNSGNTIYF. The CDR3 DNA follows: TGTGCCAGTAGTAACCGAAAAGGACAGGGGAACTCTGGAAACACCATATATTTT.